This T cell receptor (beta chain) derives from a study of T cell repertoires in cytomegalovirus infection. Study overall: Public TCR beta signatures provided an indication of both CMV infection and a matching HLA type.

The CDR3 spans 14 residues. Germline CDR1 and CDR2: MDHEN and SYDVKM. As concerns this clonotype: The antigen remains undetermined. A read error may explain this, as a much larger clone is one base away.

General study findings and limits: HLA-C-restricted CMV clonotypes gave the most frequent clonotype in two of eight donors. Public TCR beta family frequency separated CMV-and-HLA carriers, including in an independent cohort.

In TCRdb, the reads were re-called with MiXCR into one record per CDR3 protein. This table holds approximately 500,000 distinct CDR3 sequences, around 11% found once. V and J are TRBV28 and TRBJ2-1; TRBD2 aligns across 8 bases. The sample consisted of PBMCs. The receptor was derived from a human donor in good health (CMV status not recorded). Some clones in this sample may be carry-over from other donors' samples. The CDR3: CTSSLFSGVNEQFF. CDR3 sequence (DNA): TGTACCAGCAGTCTCTTTAGCGGGGTCAATGAGCAGTTCTTC.